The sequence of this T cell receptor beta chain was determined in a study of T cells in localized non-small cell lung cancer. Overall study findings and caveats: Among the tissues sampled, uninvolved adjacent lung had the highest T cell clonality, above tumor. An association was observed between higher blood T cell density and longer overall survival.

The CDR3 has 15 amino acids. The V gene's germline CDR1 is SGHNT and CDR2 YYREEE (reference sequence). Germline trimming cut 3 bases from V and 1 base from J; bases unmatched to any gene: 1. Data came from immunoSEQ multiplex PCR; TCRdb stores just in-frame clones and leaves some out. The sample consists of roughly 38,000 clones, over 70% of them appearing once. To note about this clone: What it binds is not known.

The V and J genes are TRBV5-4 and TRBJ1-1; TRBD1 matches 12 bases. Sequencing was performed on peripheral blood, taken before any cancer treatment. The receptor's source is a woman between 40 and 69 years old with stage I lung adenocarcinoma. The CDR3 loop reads CASSWDRGPNTEAFF. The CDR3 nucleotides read TGTGCCAGCAGCTGGGACAGGGGGCCGAACACTGAAGCTTTCTTT.